The present T cell receptor (beta chain) was sequenced within a study of CD8 T cells in ankylosing spondylitis (dated by TCRdb to about 2017). Study-level background: The study set out to find disease-linked TCR variants by profiling T cell receptor beta repertoires in ankylosing spondylitis patients and healthy donors. The full study cohort comprised approximately 23 ankylosing spondylitis patients and around 100 healthy donors. Peripheral blood was sampled, and synovial fluid was also collected from ankylosing spondylitis patients. General findings and caveats noted by the study authors: A TCR beta motif made up of several highly homologous amino acid variants appeared to be characteristic of blood from ankylosing spondylitis patients. Some TCR beta motif variants had previously been reported in synovial fluid and blood of reactive arthritis patients, which suggested common disease-initiation mechanisms. The disease-linked clones were reported to be significantly enriched in matched synovial fluid samples from ankylosing spondylitis patients. A CD8+ phenotype was shown by the disease-linked clones, which were found at relatively low frequencies in peripheral blood.

These reads were obtained on an Illumina HiSeq 2500. TCR beta libraries were prepared by quantitative 5'-RACE with molecular barcodes. The authors' analysis ran thus. Disease-linked TCR variants were identified with a new computational method built on a probabilistic model of VDJ rearrangement. TCRdb trimmed the raw reads at Q25, called clones with MiXCR and kept productive beta chains. Rows merge per CDR3 protein into single entries with the most common DNA and genes. TCRdb assigned the V and J calls; the authors' analysis was not used. This sample has about 750,000 distinct CDR3 sequences in its table, and around 20% of those were observed once. Of the sample, around 19% falls within the top ten clones. CDR1 and CDR2 were assigned from the germline V gene as ENHRY and SYGVKD. Clipping removes 0 bases from V and 4 bases from J, with 6 as the unmatched junction base count. Taken from cysteine to phenylalanine, the CDR3 has 16 residues. Only the CDR3 portion is preserved as DNA: 48 bases, with reading frame beginning at the first base.

This clonotype was seen more than once but under ten times. Its binding antigen is unknown. No per-base quality is available; no much larger clone lies one base away. Sequenced input: blood, either unsorted or a sorted T cell fraction (not recorded which). The TCR was taken from a male donor with ankylosing spondylitis. Recombination connected TRBV10-3 to TRBJ2-7, with 10 bases in between that match TRBD1. DNA sequence: TGTGCCATCAGTGAGTCGGGGGACAGGGGTCGATACGAGCAGTACTTC. This gives the protein CAISESGDRGRYEQYF.